This T cell receptor (beta chain) was retrieved from a study of blood T cells in healthy people across ages. Germline CDR1 MNHNS, CDR2 SASEGT. V lost 3 bases to trimming and J lost 1 base, with 19 bases between them. CDR3 length equals 19 residues. In its sample, this clonotype was seen a few times. A J-beta primer mix and a sample-barcoded 5' primer were used in a second PCR of about 7 to 12 cycles. TCRdb called the 5' RACE reads again in MiXCR, with one record for every CDR3 protein. The sample includes some 1.8 million distinct CDR3 sequences, roughly 43% of them seen just once. The specimen sequenced was blood. V usage is TRBV6-1 and J usage is TRBJ2-6; possibly TRBD2 for D (5 bases). This receptor was identified in a human donor in good health. CDR3 nucleotide sequence: TGTGCCAGCAGTGACGGTCTCTTGAGGGCTTTTTCTGGGGCCAACGTCCTGACTTTC. Protein product: CASSDGLLRAFSGANVLTF.